The rows below give T cell receptor beta chains drawn from one sample of a study of cytomegalovirus exposure and HLA in healthy donors. Assay used: immunoSEQ multiplex PCR; TCRdb lists only in-frame clones, some missing. The table records approximately 160,000 clones, about 90% of them present only once. The source material was PBMCs. The receptor source for this set is a woman aged 18-30 years in good health and CMV-seropositive. CDR3s include the opening cysteine and the closing phenylalanine or tryptophan. Each record gives: CDR3 length, clone size, V gene, J gene, D gene, CDR3 DNA, CDR3 protein. The D gene is left open where the match is weak. For some rows the clone size is stated as once, few or many, or as a class when expanded; others skip it.

14	once	TRBV5-5	TRBJ2-7	-	TGTGCCAGCAGCTTGTCAGCGTTGGAATACGAGCAGTACTTC	CASSLSALEYEQYF
15	-	TRBV28	TRBJ2-7	TRBD2	TGTGCCAGCAGTCCCCCCGCGGCGGGAGCACGGGAGCAGTACTTC	CASSPPAAGAREQYF
15	-	TRBV4-2	TRBJ2-5	TRBD2	TGTGCCAGCAGCCAAGATCGGCGGGAGGTAGAGACCCAGTACTTC	CASSQDRREVETQYF
15	-	TRBV19	TRBJ2-7	-	TGTGCCAGTAGTGAAAGCCCAGTACAGGGCTACGAGCAGTACTTC	CASSESPVQGYEQYF
12	few	TRBV30	TRBJ1-5	-	TGTGCCTGGAGTGTACAGGGCAGGCGAGCGCATTTT	CAWSVQGRRAHF
15	-	TRBV6-1	TRBJ2-1	TRBD2	TGTGCCAGCGCGCCGACTAGCGGAATCTACAATGAGCAGTTCTTC	CASAPTSGIYNEQFF
15	-	TRBV7-9	TRBJ2-5	-	TGTGCCAGCAGCCATTCCCTGGCGGGCCGAGAGACCCAGTACTTC	CASSHSLAGRETQYF
15	-	TRBV11-2	TRBJ2-1	-	TGTGCCAGCAGCTTAGGGGCCGGCGCTGGGAATGAGCAGTTCTTC	CASSLGAGAGNEQFF
12	-	TRBV29-1	TRBJ2-5	TRBD2	TGCAGCGTGGGAGCGGGGCAAGAGACCCAGTACTTC	CSVGAGQETQYF
14	few	TRBV5-4	TRBJ1-2	TRBD1	TGTGCCAGCAGCCGTGGACAGGGGGCACGGGGCTACACCTTC	CASSRGQGARGYTF
17	-	TRBV5-1	TRBJ2-7	-	TGCGCCAGCAGCTTGGCCACCCTAGTGGGGGGAACCTACGAGCAGTACTTC	CASSLATLVGGTYEQYF
15	-	TRBV30	TRBJ1-6	TRBD1	TGTGCCTGGAGTGTGGGGGGACAGGGCAACTCACCCCTCCACTTT	CAWSVGGQGNSPLHF
14	-	TRBV7-8	TRBJ1-2	-	TGTGCCAGCAGCTTTGCAGGTCCTAACTATGGCTACACCTTC	CASSFAGPNYGYTF
14	-	TRBV7-9	TRBJ1-6	-	TGTGCCAGCAGCAAGGACGGCGGGCGTTCACCCCTCCACTTT	CASSKDGGRSPLHF
16	-	TRBV5-1	TRBJ2-7	TRBD1	TGCGCCAGCAGCTTGTCCCTTTCGGGACAGGGTTACGAGCAGTACTTC	CASSLSLSGQGYEQYF
15	-	TRBV6-4	TRBJ2-3	TRBD2	TGTGCCAGCAGCCCGGCTAGCGGGGGGGCAGATACGCAGTATTTT	CASSPASGGADTQYF
16	-	TRBV19	TRBJ1-3	TRBD1	TGTGCCAGTAAACCCGGGACAGGATTCTCTGGAAACACCATATATTTT	CASKPGTGFSGNTIYF
18	few	TRBV7-9	TRBJ2-1	-	TGTGCCAGCAGCTTAGCTCTCGGGCTAGCCATCTCCTACAATGAGCAGTTCTTC	CASSLALGLAISYNEQFF
16	-	TRBV6-1	TRBJ1-5	TRBD1	TGTGCCAGCAGTGTAACGACAGGGAAGGGCAATCAGCCCCAGCATTTT	CASSVTTGKGNQPQHF
15	-	TRBV5-6	TRBJ1-1	TRBD1	TGTGCCAGCAGCTCTGGGACAGGGGGGTTCACTGAAGCTTTCTTT	CASSSGTGGFTEAFF
14	-	TRBV6-5	TRBJ2-7	-	TGTGCCAGTTCGATTGCAGGGGTGTCATCCGAGCAGTACTTC	CASSIAGVSSEQYF
16	-	TRBV2	TRBJ1-2	-	TGTGCCAGCAGTGAACGCCAGGATTGGGGAGGAGATGGCTACACCTTC	CASSERQDWGGDGYTF
13	once	TRBV29-1	TRBJ2-3	-	TGCAGCGTCCTCGACCGGGTCACAGATACGCAGTATTTT	CSVLDRVTDTQYF
14	few	TRBV6-4	TRBJ2-7	-	TGTGCCAGCAGGGCACCCACAAGAACCTACGAGCAGTACTTC	CASRAPTRTYEQYF
13	once	TRBV29-1	TRBJ2-2	TRBD1	TGCAGCGTTAGGGGGCCGGGCACCGGGGAGCTGTTTTTT	CSVRGPGTGELFF
17	-	TRBV5-1	TRBJ2-6	-	TGCGCCAGCAGCTTGGCCGTTCAGAACTCTGGGGCCAACGTCCTGACTTTC	CASSLAVQNSGANVLTF
17	-	TRBV5-4	TRBJ1-1	-	TGTGCCAGCAGCTTGGACGGGCCAGGGGTTGGGAACACTGAAGCTTTCTTT	CASSLDGPGVGNTEAFF
16	-	TRBV4-3	TRBJ2-7	TRBD2	TGCGCCAGCAGCCAAGTTAGCGGGAGGGGAGGCAACGAGCAGTACTTC	CASSQVSGRGGNEQYF
16	-	TRBV6-6	TRBJ1-5	-	TGTGCCAGCAGTTACTCGCGTGAGCATAGCAATCAGCCCCAGCATTTT	CASSYSREHSNQPQHF
15	-	TRBV7-9	TRBJ1-4	-	TGTGCCAGCAGCTCCCCGACAGCCGTTAATGAAAAACTGTTTTTT	CASSSPTAVNEKLFF
17	-	TRBV18	TRBJ2-2	TRBD2	TGTGCCAGCTCACCAATAGCGGGAGCTACCTCCTCCCGGGAGCTGTTTTTT	CASSPIAGATSSRELFF
16	-	TRBV5-4	TRBJ2-6	-	TGTGCCAGCAGCGTATGGACAGTCTCTGGGGCCAACGTCCTGACTTTC	CASSVWTVSGANVLTF